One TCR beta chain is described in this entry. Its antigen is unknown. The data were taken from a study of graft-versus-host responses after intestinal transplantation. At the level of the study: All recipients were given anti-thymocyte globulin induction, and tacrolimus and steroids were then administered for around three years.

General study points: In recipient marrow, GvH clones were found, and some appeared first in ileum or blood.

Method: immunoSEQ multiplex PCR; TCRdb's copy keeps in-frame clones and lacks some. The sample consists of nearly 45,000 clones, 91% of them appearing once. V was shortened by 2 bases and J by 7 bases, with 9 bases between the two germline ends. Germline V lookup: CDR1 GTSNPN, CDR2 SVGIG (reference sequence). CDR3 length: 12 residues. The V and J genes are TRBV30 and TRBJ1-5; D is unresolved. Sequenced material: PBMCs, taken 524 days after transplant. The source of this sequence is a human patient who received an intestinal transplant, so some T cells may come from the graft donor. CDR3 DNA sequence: TGTGCCTGGAGTACCCCCCAGCAGCCCCAGCATTTT. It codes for CAWSTPQQPQHF.